This passage covers 9 T cell receptor beta chains from one sample sequenced in a study of cytomegalovirus exposure and HLA in healthy donors. The primer mix had 60 Vbeta and 13 Jbeta primers. The repertoire was sequenced with immunoSEQ multiplex PCR; TCRdb's copy has only in-frame clones and lacks some. The table includes roughly 100,000 clones, over 60% detected once. The sequenced material came from PBMCs. Every receptor here comes from a man in his sixties in good health and CMV-seropositive.

This clone was detected only once. The chain combines TRBV5-1 with TRBJ1-1; tentative D call: TRBD1 (5 bases). Deletions cut 0 bases from V and 8 bases from J, with 11 bases between. Germline CDR1 is SGHRS and CDR2 is YFSETQ. This CDR3 is 13 amino acids long. The CDR3 nucleotides read TGCGCCAGCAGCTTGGCTTACCAGGGCGAAGCTTTCTTT. Protein product: CASSLAYQGEAFF.

The chain has TRBV5-1 and TRBJ1-2; TRBD1 aligns across 9 bases. Trimming at V came to 4 bases and at J to 5 bases, leaving 12 bases not matched to a gene. Germline assignment: CDR1 SGHRS and CDR2 YFSETQ. This CDR3 is 16 amino acids long. The CDR3 nucleotides read TGCGCCAGCAGCACAACAGGGGGCGAGGGGCTTTATGGCTACACCTTC. This sequence encodes CASSTTGGEGLYGYTF.

V and J are TRBV10-1 and TRBJ1-1; 10 nucleotides line up with TRBD1. The CDR3 is 17 residues long. CDR1 is WNHNN, CDR2 SYGVQD, per germline (reference sequence). V shed 6 bases, J shed 0 bases, and the junction held 10 bases outside the gene matches. Written as DNA, the CDR3 is TGCGCCAGCAGCGCCAATGGGGGACAGGGGATGAACACTGAAGCTTTCTTT. It is translated as CASSANGGQGMNTEAFF.

V usage is TRBV5-1 and J usage is TRBJ2-3, with 10 nucleotides matching TRBD1. CDR3 size: 16 residues. V gave up 5 bases and J gave up 2 bases; unmatched junction bases: 8. CDR1 SGHRS and CDR2 YFSETQ come from the germline V gene. CDR3 loop: CASREGTGENTDTQYF. In DNA form, the CDR3 reads TGCGCCAGCAGGGAAGGGACAGGGGAAAACACAGATACGCAGTATTTT.

This clone occurred once. The CDR3 is CASGSTSGAPSEQFF. The CDR3, as DNA: TGCGCCAGCGGATCGACTAGCGGGGCCCCGTCTGAGCAGTTCTTC. The V gene is TRBV5-1, the J gene TRBJ2-1, with 11 positions matching TRBD2. Germline assignment: CDR1 SGHRS and CDR2 YFSETQ. The length of the CDR3 is 15 residues. J lost 9 bases, V lost 7 bases, and 12 bases had no gene match.

This chain uses TRBV5-8 with TRBJ1-2; D not certain. Trimming shortened V by 4 bases and J by 5 bases, and 15 bases separated the two germline ends. CDR1 SGHTS and CDR2 YDEGEE come from the germline V gene. This CDR3 is 14 amino acids long. CDR3 nucleotides: TGTGCCAGCAGCCCCTCGGGAAGCGCTTATGGCTACACCTTC. Translation: CASSPSGSAYGYTF.

V and J are TRBV30 and TRBJ2-1; perhaps TRBD2 as D (5 bases). V was pared by 0 bases and J by 12 bases, with 12 bases between. The CDR3 sequence is 12 residues long. In germline, CDR1 is GTSNPN, CDR2 SVGIG (reference sequence). This CDR3 reads CAWSVQNRGQFF. CDR3 bases: TGTGCCTGGAGTGTACAAAATCGGGGGCAGTTCTTC.

The chain uses TRBV27 and TRBJ2-7, with 7 positions matching TRBD1. The CDR3 extends over 14 amino acids. The V gene end was trimmed by 5 bases and the J gene end by 3 bases; junction bases not matched to a gene: 7. CDR1 is MNHEY, CDR2 SMNVEV, per germline (reference sequence). The CDR3 loop is CASSTTGVVYEQYF. The CDR3 coding sequence is TGTGCCAGCAGTACCACAGGGGTGGTCTACGAGCAGTACTTC.

The rearrangement uses TRBV18 and TRBJ2-5; the D is unclear. CDR1 KGHSH and CDR2 LQKENI come from the germline V gene. The CDR3 consists of 15 residues. With 3 bases removed from V and 3 bases from J, the gap between germline ends came to 14 bases. CDR3 bases: TGTGCCAGCTCACCTCCTAGTAAGTCGGAAGAGACCCAGTACTTC. This sequence encodes CASSPPSKSEETQYF. Drawing the rest from reference TRBV18 and TRBJ2-5, the complete variable domain is NAGVMQNPRHLVRRRGQEARLRCSPMKGHSHVYWYRQLPEEGLKFMVYLQKENIIDESGMPKERFSAEFPKEGPSILRIQQVVRGDSAAYFCASSPPSKSEETQYFGPGTRLLVL.